These 31 T cell receptor beta chains originate from one sample sequenced in a study of identifying expanded T cells in peripheral blood. Assay: immunoSEQ multiplex PCR; the TCRdb copy retains only in-frame clones and omits some. The table records approximately 100,000 clones, about 89% of them present only once. The sequencing input was blood. The receptor set was obtained from a person aged 18 to 70 in good health.

This chain joins TRBV2 and TRBJ1-2, with D possibly TRBD1 on 5 matching bases. Looked up from germline, CDR1 is SNHLY and CDR2 is FYNNEI. CDR3 length: 15 amino acids. Trimming stripped 6 bases from V and 0 bases from J, with 14 bases between. CDR3 DNA: TGTGCCAGCAGGGGAGACAGTGGAGCTAACTATGGCTACACCTTC. Protein: CASRGDSGANYGYTF.

This clone has only one observation. In DNA form, the CDR3 reads TGTGCCAGCAGCTTAGGCGGGGAGAGGTACGAGCAGTACTTC. Its protein product is CASSLGGERYEQYF. The chain employs TRBV11-2 and TRBJ2-7; maybe TRBD2 (6 bases). Germline V lookup: CDR1 SGHAT, CDR2 FQNNGV. V lost 1 base, J lost 4 bases, and 11 bases lay in between. The CDR3 has 14 amino acids.

This CDR3 is CASSLGTTGYTF. DNA for the CDR3: TGTGCCAGCAGCTTAGGGACAACGGGCTACACCTTC. The chain employs TRBV5-6 and TRBJ1-2; possible D gene TRBD1, 6 bases. Germline V CDR1 and CDR2: SGHDT, YYEEEE. CDR3 size: 12 residues. The V end was cut by 2 bases, the J end by 8 bases, with 10 bases between.

The chain combines TRBV7-9 with TRBJ2-3; D ambiguous. The CDR3 covers 16 residues. Trimming took off 2 bases at V and 6 bases at J, with 18 bases between the two ends. Per the germline V gene, CDR1 is SEHNR and CDR2 is FQNEAQ (reference sequence). CDR3 nucleotides: TGTGCCAGCAGCTTAATAAAATACCCCCAGGCGGATACGCAGTATTTT. Encoded protein: CASSLIKYPQADTQYF.

The rearrangement links TRBV29-1 to TRBJ1-2; D remains unclear. The CDR3 is made up of 13 amino acids. V lost 4 bases and J 8 bases, leaving 17 bases between the germline ends. Germline values: CDR1 SQVTM, CDR2 ANQGSEA. CDR3 in DNA: TGCAGCGTTGGGACCGATTCCGCGGGCGGCTACACCTTC. Protein sequence: CSVGTDSAGGYTF.

J is TRBJ1-3 and V is TRBV6-5, with D perhaps matching TRBD1 (5 bases). The CDR3 length is 13 residues. V lost 5 bases, J lost 11 bases, and 16 bases lay in between. Looked up from germline, CDR1 is MNHEY and CDR2 is SVGAGI. CDR3: CASSGLGGLAIYF. DNA of the CDR3: TGTGCCAGCAGTGGCCTGGGGGGGTTAGCCATATATTTT.

The gene calls are TRBV29-1 and TRBJ1-2; possibly TRBD1 for D (5 bases). CDR1 SQVTM and CDR2 ANQGSEA come from the germline V gene. V gave up 2 bases and J gave up 4 bases, with 8 bases separating them. There are 12 residues in the CDR3. The CDR3 DNA sequence: TGCAGCGTTGAAAAGGGGAGCTATGGCTACACCTTC. It is translated as CSVEKGSYGYTF.

This chain uses TRBV28 with TRBJ1-6, with D possibly being TRBD1 (5 bases). The CDR3 has 16 residues. Trimming removed 6 bases from V and 9 bases from J, with 21 bases in between. Germline-derived CDR1 and CDR2 are MDHEN and SYDVKM. The CDR3 loop reads CASSPSGGAEGSPLHF. Here the CDR3 DNA reads TGTGCCAGCAGCCCCAGCGGAGGGGCTGAGGGTTCACCCCTCCACTTT.

For the CDR3, the DNA is TGCGCCAGCAGCTTACTGGACAGGGGTACTGAAGCTTTCTTT. Amino acid sequence: CASSLLDRGTEAFF. V is TRBV5-1 and J is TRBJ1-1; 9 bases align to TRBD1. Germline V gives CDR1 SGHRS, CDR2 YFSETQ. V trimming: 2 bases; J trimming: 5 bases; junction bases outside the gene matches: 4. The CDR3 totals 14 residues.

By sample fraction, this clone is medium-sized. This chain joins TRBV5-1 and TRBJ2-2; either TRBD1 or TRBD2 may supply D (5 bases each). The CDR3 sequence is 17 residues long. CDR1 and CDR2 from the germline V gene are SGHRS and YFSETQ. The V and J ends lost 4 bases and 4 bases respectively, with 20 bases between them. CDR3 loop: CASSHPAGGGPTGELFF. The CDR3 coding sequence is TGCGCCAGCAGCCACCCCGCGGGTGGGGGACCCACCGGGGAGCTGTTTTTT.

The genes are TRBV28 and TRBJ2-2; 7 bases fit TRBD1. CDR1 and CDR2 (germline): MDHEN, SYDVKM. This CDR3 contains 15 residues. V lost 3 bases, J lost 5 bases, and 6 bases stayed unmatched. This CDR3 is CASSFSDRPTGELFF. CDR3 DNA sequence: TGTGCCAGCAGTTTTTCGGACAGGCCGACCGGGGAGCTGTTTTTT.

This clone is a singleton in its sample. The V call is TRBV30, the J call TRBJ2-1, with 9 bases lining up with TRBD2. Trimming removed 8 bases from V and 10 bases from J; junction bases left unmatched: 24. The germline CDR1 and CDR2 sequences are GTSNPN and SVGIG (reference sequence). The CDR3 is made up of 17 amino acids. The CDR3 loop reads CAPTGTSSGGSLREQFF. The CDR3 DNA reads as TGTGCCCCAACCGGGACTAGCAGTGGTGGGTCTCTCAGGGAGCAGTTCTTC.

The chain joins TRBV7-2 to TRBJ2-3, with 8 positions matching TRBD1. CDR1 SGHTA and CDR2 FQGNSA come from the germline V gene. The CDR3 sequence is 15 residues long. Trimming at V came to 5 bases and at J to 3 bases, leaving 7 bases not matched to a gene. Here the CDR3 reads CASSPQGGYTDTQYF. CDR3 nucleotide sequence: TGTGCCAGCAGCCCACAGGGGGGTTATACAGATACGCAGTATTTT. Drawing the rest from reference TRBV7-2 and TRBJ2-3, the complete variable domain is GAGVSQSPSNKVTEKGKDVELRCDPISGHTALYWYRQSLGQGLEFLIYFQGNSAPDKSGLPSDRFSAERTGGSVSTLTIQRTQQEDSAVYLCASSPQGGYTDTQYFGPGTRLTVL.

The chain carries TRBV7-9 and TRBJ2-1, with TRBD2 matching over 15 bases. This CDR3 is 17 amino acids long. V trimming: 4 bases; J trimming: 10 bases; junction bases outside the gene matches: 11. Germline-derived CDR1 and CDR2 are SEHNR and FQNEAQ (reference sequence). CDR3 DNA sequence: TGTGCCAGCAGCTGGAAAACGGGACTAGCGGGGGGCCGGGAGCAGTTCTTC. Protein product: CASSWKTGLAGGREQFF.

The chain employs TRBV18 and TRBJ2-5, with TRBD2 matching 13 bases. Germline CDR1 and CDR2: KGHSH and LQKENI. With 5 bases clipped from V and 4 bases from J, the junction kept 4 bases outside the gene matches. CDR3 length: 15 residues. Written as DNA, the CDR3 is TGTGCCAGCTCAGAGGGACTAGCGGGACGAGAGACCCAGTACTTC. It codes for CASSEGLAGRETQYF.

This chain links TRBV7-2 with TRBJ2-3; D is undetermined. The CDR3 totals 13 residues. Germline CDR1 and CDR2: SGHTA and FQGNSA. V shed 4 bases and J shed 2 bases, with 7 bases lying between them. CDR3 in amino acids: CASSSRTTDTQYF. The CDR3 DNA reads TGTGCCAGCAGCTCCCGGACCACAGATACGCAGTATTTT.

CDR3 region: CASQLALGGQETQYF. The DNA for the CDR3 is TGTGCCAGTCAGTTGGCGTTGGGGGGCCAAGAGACCCAGTACTTC. The chain combines TRBV28 with TRBJ2-5; maybe TRBD2 (6 bases). CDR1 is MDHEN, CDR2 SYDVKM, per germline. The CDR3 totals 15 residues. V was trimmed by 9 bases and J by 1 base, leaving 18 bases between them.

The J gene is TRBJ2-5, the V gene TRBV28; tentatively, D is TRBD2 (7 bases). V lost 7 bases to trimming and J lost 5 bases, with 20 bases between them. Germline lookup yields CDR1 MDHEN and CDR2 SYDVKM. The CDR3 is 15 residues long. DNA for the CDR3: TGTGCCAGCAAAGGGGGGGGGACGTTTGGTGAGACCCAGTACTTC. Residues: CASKGGGTFGETQYF.

J is TRBJ1-5 and V is TRBV27; D gene ambiguous. The V gene lost 3 bases and the J gene lost 3 bases, with 3 bases spanning the gap. Germline V gene lookup returns CDR1 MNHEY and CDR2 SMNVEV (reference sequence). The CDR3 spans 12 residues. CDR3 region: CASSFLNQPQHF. The CDR3 coding sequence is TGTGCCAGCAGTTTCCTCAATCAGCCCCAGCATTTT.

On this clone itself: Distinct nucleotide sequences in the sample also encode this CDR3. The J gene is TRBJ2-7, the V gene TRBV5-1; D is unresolved. Germline V gene data show CDR1 as SGHRS and CDR2 as YFSETQ. V lost 0 bases and J lost 4, with 2 bases in between. The CDR3 is 11 amino acids. DNA for the CDR3: TGCGCCAGCAGCTTGGATTACGAGCAGTACTTC. Its translation: CASSLDYEQYF. The complete variable domain, with remaining parts taken from reference TRBV5-1 and TRBJ2-7, reads KAGVTQTPRYLIKTRGQQVTLSCSPISGHRSVSWYQQTPGQGLQFLFEYFSETQRNKGNFPGRFSGRQFSNSRSEMNVSTLELGDSALYLCASSLDYEQYFGPGTRLTVT.

The chain recombines TRBV11-2 with TRBJ2-6, with D hard to call. Per the germline V gene, CDR1 is SGHAT and CDR2 is FQNNGV. Trimming left V 4 bases short and J 2 bases short, with 9 bases between. This CDR3 has 15 amino acids. CDR3 DNA sequence: TGTGCCAGCAGCTACCCGGAACCTGGGGCCAACGTCCTGACTTTC. Residues: CASSYPEPGANVLTF.

The chain is built from TRBV6-6 and TRBJ1-2; maybe TRBD1 (5 bases). Per germline, CDR1 MNHNY and CDR2 SVGAGI (reference sequence). Trimming left V 2 bases short and J 5 bases short, with 9 bases between. The CDR3 has 13 amino acids. The CDR3 region is CASSYGRGYGYTF. The CDR3, as DNA: TGTGCCAGCAGTTACGGGCGGGGGTATGGCTACACCTTC.

CDR3: CASTLDRQETQYF. The CDR3 nucleotides are TGTGCCAGCACCTTGGACAGGCAAGAGACCCAGTACTTC. The chain has TRBV6-6 and TRBJ2-5, with 7 bases lining up with TRBD1. The CDR3 is made up of 13 amino acids. The germline CDR1 and CDR2 sequences are MNHNY and SVGAGI (reference sequence). With 7 bases clipped from V and 2 bases from J, the junction kept 4 bases outside the gene matches.

The DNA for the CDR3 is TGTGCCAGCAGCTTGGGACAGGGGAACACTGAAGCTTTCTTT. Protein: CASSLGQGNTEAFF. V usage is TRBV7-6 and J usage is TRBJ1-1; 9 bases fit TRBD1. This CDR3 spans 14 amino acids. With 3 bases clipped from V and 1 base from J, the junction kept 0 bases outside the gene matches. Per germline, CDR1 SGHVS and CDR2 FNYEAQ.

This clone was detected ten times or more. The chain links TRBV7-9 to TRBJ1-1, with a tentative D call TRBD1 (5 bases). Trimming stripped 6 bases from V and 3 bases from J, with 17 bases between. There are 15 residues in the CDR3. The germline V gene has CDR1 SEHNR and CDR2 FQNEAQ (reference sequence). The CDR3 nucleotides read TGTGCCAGCAGACGGGGCAGGGTAGAGGACACTGAAGCTTTCTTT. Translation: CASRRGRVEDTEAFF.

CDR3 loop: CASSDRDTIQPQHF. CDR3 coding DNA: TGTGCCAGCAGTGACCGGGACACAATCCAGCCCCAGCATTTT. The J gene is TRBJ1-5, the V gene TRBV6-1, with D perhaps TRBD1 (6 bases). Trimming left V 3 bases short and J 7 bases short, with 13 bases between. The V gene's germline CDR1 is MNHNS and CDR2 SASEGT. This CDR3 has 14 amino acids.

This chain connects TRBV15 to TRBJ1-1, with 7 bases identical to TRBD1. In germline, CDR1 is LNHNV, CDR2 YYDKDF (reference sequence). With V trimmed by 1 base and J by 3 bases, 8 bases remained unmatched. This CDR3 spans 16 amino acids. CDR3 sequence: CATSRARGHIDTEAFF. The CDR3 DNA sequence: TGTGCCACCAGCAGAGCGAGGGGGCATATAGACACTGAAGCTTTCTTT.

Only a few counts were recorded for this clone. CDR3 nucleotide sequence: TGTGCCTTCCAAACTCGACAGGGATCCTACGAGCAGTACTTC. This sequence encodes CAFQTRQGSYEQYF. The chain links TRBV30 to TRBJ2-7, with 7 bases aligning to TRBD1. The CDR3 sequence is 14 residues long. Germline V CDR1 and CDR2: GTSNPN, SVGIG (reference sequence). V lost 7 bases and J lost 1; bases outside the gene matches: 10.

The J gene is TRBJ2-1, the V gene TRBV4-3; D is possibly TRBD2 (7 bases). The germline V and J ends were trimmed by 4 bases and 4 bases, with 14 bases remaining between them. Germline V gene sequence: CDR1 LGHNA, CDR2 YSLEER. The CDR3 has 15 amino acids. CDR3 DNA: TGCGCCAGCAGCCCGGGGGGCCCCCTATACAATGAGCAGTTCTTC. Translating gives CASSPGGPLYNEQFF.

The chain is built from TRBV2 and TRBJ1-2; D remains unclear. The CDR3 consists of 16 residues. In germline, CDR1 is SNHLY, CDR2 FYNNEI. V dropped 0 bases and J dropped 2 bases, with 13 bases sitting between them. This chain's CDR3 is CASSEALAVRNYGYTF. CDR3 coding DNA: TGTGCCAGCAGTGAAGCGCTGGCAGTGAGGAACTATGGCTACACCTTC.

This chain links TRBV23-1 with TRBJ1-6; tentatively, D is TRBD1 (5 bases). TRBV23-1 belongs to the ORF category, with a function that is uncertain. Trimming took off 2 bases at V and 0 bases at J, with 20 bases between the two ends. This CDR3 has 20 amino acids. The CDR3, as DNA: TGCGCCAGCAGTCAAATTGTAAATGTTTACAGGAGCTCCTATAATTCACCCCTCCACTTT. The encoded protein is CASSQIVNVYRSSYNSPLHF.